The clone carrying this T cell receptor beta chain turned up a few times. A lack of ophthalmopathy progression within 18 months defined stable Graves' hyperthyroidism. The data are from a study of T cells in Graves' hyperthyroidism and ophthalmopathy. Amplified TCR beta CDR3 regions came from RNA transcripts. First-round RT-PCR with HTBI primers amplified the TCR CDR3 region. One entry per CDR3 protein, called by TCRdb with MiXCR from the multiplex PCR reads. The data hold some 600,000 distinct CDR3 sequences, with around 42% observed a single time. The receptor was derived from a woman between 18 and 30 years old with Graves' hyperthyroidism. Sequences were obtained from peripheral blood or thyroid tissue (not recorded which).

The CDR3 loop reads CASSGQGPTYEQYF. CDR3 nucleotide sequence: TGTGCCAGCAGTGGACAGGGACCGACCTACGAGCAGTACTTC. The V and J genes are TRBV27 and TRBJ2-7, with 8 bases that match TRBD1. Germline V gene sequence: CDR1 MNHEY, CDR2 SMNVEV (reference sequence). The CDR3 totals 14 residues. V gave up 5 bases and J gave up 2 bases; unmatched junction bases: 5.